This T cell receptor beta chain was documented in a study of shared clonotypes between healthy human individuals. CDR3 length: 14 amino acids. In germline, CDR1 is SGHDT, CDR2 YYEEEE. Between the trimmed V and J ends, which lost 2 bases and 7 bases, there was a span of 12 bases. Clones were sequenced by immunoSEQ multiplex PCR, and TCRdb holds only the in-frame ones, with some missing. The data show roughly 2.2 million clones, more than 85% seen once. The clonotype comes from a man aged 18 to 29 in good health. Some clones in this sample may be carry-over from other donors' samples. This rearrangement joins TRBV5-6 to TRBJ2-2; D unclear. The sequencing sample was made of naive CD4+ T cells from PBMCs. Specified subset: CD45RA+ positively selected. CDR3 amino acids: CASSFLDSNGELFF. CDR3 DNA: TGTGCCAGCAGCTTTCTAGATTCCAACGGGGAGCTGTTTTTT. The full variable domain, with the rest looked up from reference TRBV5-6 and TRBJ2-2, is DAGVTQSPTHLIKTRGQQVTLRCSPKSGHDTVSWYQQALGQGPQFIFQYYEEEERQRGNFPDRFSGHQFPNYSSELNVNALLLGDSALYLCASSFLDSNGELFFGEGSRLTVL.